This T cell receptor (beta chain) was identified during a study of vaccination and CD4 T cells after COVID-19. Study overall: For post-vaccine samples, collection took place a median approximately 77 days after dose two, ranging from 14 to 241.

As regards this clonotype: The target antigen is unknown.

Time point here: late sampling 161 to 241 days after vaccination in three convalescent patients. Described treatment: approximately nine-day PBMC culture with coronavirus spike peptide pools or control peptides (ViraFEST assay). V gave up 6 bases and J gave up 4 bases; unmatched junction bases: 9. The CDR3 extends over 14 amino acids. Germline loops: CDR1 DFQATT, CDR2 SNEGSKA (reference sequence). Researchers used the Oncomine TCR Beta short-read assay to sequence DNA from cultured CD4+ T cells. Each CDR3 protein gets one entry after TCRdb re-called the PCR reads with MiXCR. There are roughly 19,000 distinct CDR3 sequences in the sample; about 40% occur only once, and around a sixth lies in the top ten.

The gene calls are TRBV20-1 and TRBJ2-1, with 7 bases aligning to TRBD2. This clonotype originated in a human donor who had recovered from COVID-19. The sequenced sample was CD4+ T cells from blood, cultured in vitro, obtained about 7 months after SARS-CoV-2 vaccination. The CDR3 sequence is CSALYAGVYNEQFF. The CDR3, as DNA: TGCAGTGCCCTCTATGCGGGAGTGTACAATGAGCAGTTCTTC.